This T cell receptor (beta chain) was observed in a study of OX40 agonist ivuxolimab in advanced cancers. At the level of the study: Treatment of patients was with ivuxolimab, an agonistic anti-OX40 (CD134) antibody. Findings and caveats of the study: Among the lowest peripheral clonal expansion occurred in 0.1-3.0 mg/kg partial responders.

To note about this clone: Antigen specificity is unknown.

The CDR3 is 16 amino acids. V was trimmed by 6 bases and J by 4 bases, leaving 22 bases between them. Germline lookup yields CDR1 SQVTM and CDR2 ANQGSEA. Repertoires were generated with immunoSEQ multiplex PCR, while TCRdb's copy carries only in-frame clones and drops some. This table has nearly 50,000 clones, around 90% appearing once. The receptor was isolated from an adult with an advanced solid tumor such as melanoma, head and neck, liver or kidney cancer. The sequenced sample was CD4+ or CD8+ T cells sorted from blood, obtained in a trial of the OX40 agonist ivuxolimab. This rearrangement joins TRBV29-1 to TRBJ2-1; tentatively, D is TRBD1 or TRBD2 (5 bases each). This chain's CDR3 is CSVDSHYEGQYNEQFF. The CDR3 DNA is TGCAGCGTCGACAGCCACTACGAGGGCCAATACAATGAGCAGTTCTTC.